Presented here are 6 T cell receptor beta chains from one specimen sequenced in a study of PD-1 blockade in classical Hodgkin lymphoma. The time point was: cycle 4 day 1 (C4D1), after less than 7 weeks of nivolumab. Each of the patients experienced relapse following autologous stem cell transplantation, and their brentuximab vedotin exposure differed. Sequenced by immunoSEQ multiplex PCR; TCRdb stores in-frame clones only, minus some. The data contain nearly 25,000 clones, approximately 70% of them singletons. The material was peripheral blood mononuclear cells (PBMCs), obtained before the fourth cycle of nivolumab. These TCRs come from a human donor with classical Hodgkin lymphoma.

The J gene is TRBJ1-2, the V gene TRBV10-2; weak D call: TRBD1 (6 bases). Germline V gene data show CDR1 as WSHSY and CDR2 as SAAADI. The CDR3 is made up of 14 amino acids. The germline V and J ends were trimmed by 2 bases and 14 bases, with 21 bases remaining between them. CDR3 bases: TGCGCCAGCAGTGAGGCGGCGGGGAGGGCAGGGGAAACCTTC. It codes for CASSEAAGRAGETF.

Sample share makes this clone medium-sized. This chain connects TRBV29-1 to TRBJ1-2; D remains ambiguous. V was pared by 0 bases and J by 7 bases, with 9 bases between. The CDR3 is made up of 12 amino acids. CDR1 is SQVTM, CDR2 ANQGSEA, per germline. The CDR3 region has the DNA TGCAGCGTTGAAGATCTCCTAGGTGGCTACACCTTC. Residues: CSVEDLLGGYTF.

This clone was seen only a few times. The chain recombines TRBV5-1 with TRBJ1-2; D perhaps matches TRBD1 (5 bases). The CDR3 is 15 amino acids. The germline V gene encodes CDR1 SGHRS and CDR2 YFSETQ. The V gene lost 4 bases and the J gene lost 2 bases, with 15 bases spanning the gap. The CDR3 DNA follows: TGCGCCAGCAGCCCGGGACGGGAGCTAAACTATGGCTACACCTTC. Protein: CASSPGRELNYGYTF.

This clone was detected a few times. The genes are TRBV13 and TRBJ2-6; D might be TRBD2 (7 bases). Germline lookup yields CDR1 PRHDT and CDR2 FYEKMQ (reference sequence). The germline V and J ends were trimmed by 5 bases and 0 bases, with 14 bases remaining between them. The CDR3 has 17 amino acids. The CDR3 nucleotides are TGTGCCAGCAGCCCTCGCGGGGGCTACTCTGGGGCCAACGTCCTGACTTTC. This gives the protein CASSPRGGYSGANVLTF.

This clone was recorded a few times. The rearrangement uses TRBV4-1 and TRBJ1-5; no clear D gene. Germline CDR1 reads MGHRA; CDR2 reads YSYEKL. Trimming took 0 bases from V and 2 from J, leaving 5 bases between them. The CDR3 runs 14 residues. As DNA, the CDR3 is TGCGCCAGCAGCCAAGATGTGGGCAATCAGCCCCAGCATTTT. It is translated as CASSQDVGNQPQHF.

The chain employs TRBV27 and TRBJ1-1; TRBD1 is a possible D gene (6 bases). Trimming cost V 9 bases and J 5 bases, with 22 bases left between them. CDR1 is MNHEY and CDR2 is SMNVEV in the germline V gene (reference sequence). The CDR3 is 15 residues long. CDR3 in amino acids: CASSFLGGRGTEAFF. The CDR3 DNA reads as TGTGCCAGTTCATTTTTGGGGGGGCGGGGGACTGAAGCTTTCTTT.